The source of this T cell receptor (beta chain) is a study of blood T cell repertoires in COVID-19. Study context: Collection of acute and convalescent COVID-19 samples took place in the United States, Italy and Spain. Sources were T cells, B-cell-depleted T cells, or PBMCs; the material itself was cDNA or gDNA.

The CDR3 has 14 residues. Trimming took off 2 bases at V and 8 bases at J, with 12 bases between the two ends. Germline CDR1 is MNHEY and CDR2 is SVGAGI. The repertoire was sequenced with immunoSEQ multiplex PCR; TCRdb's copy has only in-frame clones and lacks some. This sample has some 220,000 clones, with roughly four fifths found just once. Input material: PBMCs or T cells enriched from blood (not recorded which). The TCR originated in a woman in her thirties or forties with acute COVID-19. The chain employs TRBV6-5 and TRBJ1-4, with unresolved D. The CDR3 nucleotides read TGTGCCAGCAGTTACGAAGTCGGTCCCGAAAAACTGTTTTTT. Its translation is CASSYEVGPEKLFF.